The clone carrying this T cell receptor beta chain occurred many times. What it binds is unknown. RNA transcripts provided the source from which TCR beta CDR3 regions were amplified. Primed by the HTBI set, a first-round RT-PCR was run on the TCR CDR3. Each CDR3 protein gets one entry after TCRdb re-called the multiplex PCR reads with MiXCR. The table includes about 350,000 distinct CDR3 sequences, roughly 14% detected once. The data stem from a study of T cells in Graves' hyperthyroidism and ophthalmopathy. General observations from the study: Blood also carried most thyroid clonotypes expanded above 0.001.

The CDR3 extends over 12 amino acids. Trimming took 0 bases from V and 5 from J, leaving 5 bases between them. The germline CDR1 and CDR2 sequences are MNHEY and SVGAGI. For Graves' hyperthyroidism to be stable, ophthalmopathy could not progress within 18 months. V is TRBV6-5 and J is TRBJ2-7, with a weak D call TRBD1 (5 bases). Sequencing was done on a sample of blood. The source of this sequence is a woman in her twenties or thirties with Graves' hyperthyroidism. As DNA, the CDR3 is TGTGCCAGCAGTTACTCCAGGGACGAGCAGTACTTC. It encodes CASSYSRDEQYF.